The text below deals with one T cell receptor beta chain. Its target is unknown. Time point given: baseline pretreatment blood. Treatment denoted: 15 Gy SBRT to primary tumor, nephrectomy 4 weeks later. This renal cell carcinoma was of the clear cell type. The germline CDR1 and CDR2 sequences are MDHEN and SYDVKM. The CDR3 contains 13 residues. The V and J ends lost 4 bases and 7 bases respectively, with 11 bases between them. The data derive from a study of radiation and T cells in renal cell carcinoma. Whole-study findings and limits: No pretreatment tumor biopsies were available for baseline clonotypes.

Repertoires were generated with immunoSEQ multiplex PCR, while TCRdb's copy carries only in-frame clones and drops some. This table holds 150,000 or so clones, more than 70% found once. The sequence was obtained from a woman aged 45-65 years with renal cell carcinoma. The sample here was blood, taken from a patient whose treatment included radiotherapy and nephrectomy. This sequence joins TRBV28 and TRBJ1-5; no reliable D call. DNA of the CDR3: TGTGCCAGCAGTTCACCGATGAGCCAGCCCCAGCATTTT. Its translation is CASSSPMSQPQHF.